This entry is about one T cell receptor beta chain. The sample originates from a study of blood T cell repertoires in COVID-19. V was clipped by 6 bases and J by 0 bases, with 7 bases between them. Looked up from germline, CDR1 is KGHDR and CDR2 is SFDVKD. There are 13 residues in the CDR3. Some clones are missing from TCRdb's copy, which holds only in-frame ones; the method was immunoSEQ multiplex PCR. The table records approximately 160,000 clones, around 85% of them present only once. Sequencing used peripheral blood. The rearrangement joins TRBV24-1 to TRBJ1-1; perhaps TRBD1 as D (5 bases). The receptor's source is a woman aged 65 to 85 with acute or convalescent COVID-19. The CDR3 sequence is CATSQGMNTEAFF. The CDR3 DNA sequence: TGTGCCACCAGTCAGGGCATGAACACTGAAGCTTTCTTT.